Each of the 8 T cell receptor beta chains below was sequenced from the same sample in a study of blood T cell repertoires in COVID-19. Some clones are missing from TCRdb's copy, which holds only in-frame ones; the method was immunoSEQ multiplex PCR. This table has around 260,000 clones, 70% to 90% appearing once. The sequencing sample was made of peripheral blood. Every receptor here comes from a man aged 55-75 years who had recovered from COVID-19.

There are a few counts of this clone. CDR3 amino acids: CAISTGTKLYYEQYF. In nucleotides, the CDR3 is TGTGCCATCAGTACAGGGACAAAACTTTACTACGAGCAGTACTTC. This chain joins TRBV10-3 and TRBJ2-7, with D maybe TRBD1 (6 bases). With 5 bases removed from V and 3 bases from J, the gap between germline ends came to 17 bases. The CDR3 has 15 amino acids. Germline CDR1 reads ENHRY; CDR2 reads SYGVKD.

On this clone itself: A much larger clone lies a single base off, so this may be a read error. The CDR3 sequence: CASRQGSNQPQHF. For the CDR3, the DNA is TGTGCCAGCAGACAGGGTAGCAATCAGCCCCAGCATTTT. The chain has TRBV28 and TRBJ1-5, with D possibly being TRBD1 (6 bases). Looked up from germline, CDR1 is MDHEN and CDR2 is SYDVKM. The CDR3 runs to 13 residues. V shed 6 bases and J shed 0 bases, with 6 bases lying between them.

The rearrangement uses TRBV7-2 and TRBJ1-5, with 9 bases lining up with TRBD1. CDR1 SGHTA and CDR2 FQGNSA come from the germline V gene. This CDR3 has 15 amino acids. Losses at the gene ends were 6 bases for V and 4 bases for J; bases not matched to a gene: 7. The CDR3 DNA follows: TGTGCCAGCAGGGCGGACAGGGGAGGAAATCAGCCCCAGCATTTT. This codes for CASRADRGGNQPQHF.

V is TRBV11-3 and J is TRBJ2-3; 9 nucleotides match TRBD2. CDR1 is SGHNT and CDR2 is YENEEA in the germline V gene. J gave up 1 base and V 5 bases, and 4 bases lay outside the gene matches. This CDR3 has 15 residues. CDR3 region: CASSLLAGGTDTQYF. The DNA of the CDR3 is TGTGCCAGCAGCCTATTAGCGGGGGGCACAGATACGCAGTATTTT.

CDR3 loop: CASSITGWARQPQHF. DNA of the CDR3: TGTGCCAGTAGTATAACAGGGTGGGCGCGGCAGCCCCAGCATTTT. The chain links TRBV19 to TRBJ1-5, with D perhaps matching TRBD1 (6 bases). Germline lookup yields CDR1 LNHDA and CDR2 SQIVND (reference sequence). V lost 2 bases and J 7 bases, leaving 15 bases between the germline ends. The CDR3 loop spans 15 amino acids.

This chain links TRBV12-5 with TRBJ1-2; D is unresolved. Between the trimmed V and J ends, which lost 0 bases and 0 bases, there was a span of 14 bases. The germline V gene encodes CDR1 LGHNT and CDR2 FRNRAP. The CDR3 loop spans 17 amino acids. The CDR3 region has the DNA TGTGCTAGTGGTTTGGTACCCCGACACACTGCTAACTATGGCTACACCTTC. Translated, it gives CASGLVPRHTANYGYTF. The variable domain in full, completed from reference TRBV12-5 and TRBJ1-2, reads DARVTQTPRHKVTEMGQEVTMRCQPILGHNTVFWYRQTMMQGLELLAYFRNRAPLDDSGMPKDRFSAEMPDATLATLKIQPSEPRDSAVYFCASGLVPRHTANYGYTFGSGTRLTVV.

This clone was detected only a few times. The V and J genes are TRBV5-1 and TRBJ2-2, with D possibly TRBD1 on 6 matching bases. The CDR3 sequence is 15 residues long. V shed 1 base and J shed 5 bases, with 12 bases lying between them. From germline, CDR1 is SGHRS and CDR2 YFSETQ. CDR3 bases: TGCGCCAGCAGCTTGCTACAGGGTAATACCGGGGAGCTGTTTTTT. Translation gives CASSLLQGNTGELFF.

Details on this clone: Other DNA sequences of this sample code for an identical CDR3. The chain uses TRBV24-1 and TRBJ2-5; maybe TRBD2 (6 bases). CDR1 is KGHDR, CDR2 SFDVKD, per germline. The V and J ends lost 2 bases and 1 base respectively, with 7 bases between them. The CDR3 loop spans 14 amino acids. The chain's CDR3 is CATSDSGGQETQYF. DNA for the CDR3: TGTGCCACCAGTGATTCCGGGGGCCAAGAGACCCAGTACTTC.